This is a list of T cell receptor beta chains from one sample in a study of blood T cell repertoires in COVID-19. The repertoire was sequenced with immunoSEQ multiplex PCR; TCRdb's copy has only in-frame clones and lacks some. The sample has about 330,000 clones, roughly 88% seen once. Material: PBMCs or T cells enriched from blood (not recorded which). The receptors derive from a young man who had recovered from COVID-19. Both conserved end residues are part of each CDR3. The order of the fields is V gene, D gene, J gene, clone size, CDR3 protein, CDR3 DNA. D genes are given only for firm matches. Size values are once, few and many counts, or a class for expanded clones, and some rows have none.

v_call: TRBV5-1; d_call: TRBD1; j_call: TRBJ1-1; clone_size: NA; cdr3_aa: CASSLERTGEAFF; cdr3_nt: TGCGCCAGCAGCTTGGAAAGGACAGGGGAAGCTTTCTTT
v_call: TRBV28; d_call: NA; j_call: TRBJ1-6; clone_size: NA; cdr3_aa: CASSWQVGGYSPLHF; cdr3_nt: TGTGCCAGCAGTTGGCAGGTCGGCGGGTATTCACCCCTCCACTTT
v_call: TRBV18; d_call: TRBD1; j_call: TRBJ2-2; clone_size: NA; cdr3_aa: CASPGQGREELFF; cdr3_nt: TGTGCCAGTCCGGGACAGGGGAGAGAGGAGCTGTTTTTT
v_call: TRBV19; d_call: NA; j_call: TRBJ1-1; clone_size: NA; cdr3_aa: CASSRRGRGTEAFF; cdr3_nt: TGTGCCAGTAGCCGACGGGGGCGGGGGACTGAAGCTTTCTTT
v_call: TRBV6-5; d_call: NA; j_call: TRBJ2-7; clone_size: NA; cdr3_aa: CASSYGRGNYEQYF; cdr3_nt: TGTGCCAGCAGTTATGGGCGGGGAAACTACGAGCAGTACTTC
v_call: TRBV6-5; d_call: NA; j_call: TRBJ1-5; clone_size: once; cdr3_aa: CASSRAFGSDQPQHF; cdr3_nt: TGTGCCAGCAGCCGCGCCTTCGGGTCCGATCAGCCCCAGCATTTT
v_call: TRBV7-9; d_call: TRBD1; j_call: TRBJ2-7; clone_size: NA; cdr3_aa: CASSFGTGGSYEQYF; cdr3_nt: TGTGCCAGCAGCTTTGGGACAGGGGGCTCCTACGAGCAGTACTTC
v_call: TRBV10-3; d_call: NA; j_call: TRBJ1-5; clone_size: NA; cdr3_aa: CAISESWQDNQPQHF; cdr3_nt: TGTGCCATCAGTGAGTCGTGGCAAGACAATCAGCCCCAGCATTTT
v_call: TRBV2; d_call: NA; j_call: TRBJ2-2; clone_size: NA; cdr3_aa: CASSDDRNTGELFF; cdr3_nt: TGTGCCAGCAGTGACGACAGGAACACCGGGGAGCTGTTTTTT
v_call: TRBV3-1/TRBV3-2; d_call: NA; j_call: TRBJ2-5; clone_size: NA; cdr3_aa: CASKVGAGETQYF; cdr3_nt: TGTGCCAGCAAGGTTGGAGCTGGAGAGACCCAGTACTTC
v_call: TRBV18; d_call: TRBD2; j_call: TRBJ2-1; clone_size: once; cdr3_aa: CASSPLVTSGGYNEQFF; cdr3_nt: TGTGCCAGCTCACCACTAGTTACTAGCGGGGGTTACAATGAGCAGTTCTTC
v_call: TRBV19; d_call: TRBD1; j_call: TRBJ1-1; clone_size: NA; cdr3_aa: CASLQGAALYTEAFF; cdr3_nt: TGTGCCAGTTTACAGGGGGCGGCCCTTTACACTGAAGCTTTCTTT
v_call: TRBV24-1; d_call: TRBD2; j_call: TRBJ2-3; clone_size: NA; cdr3_aa: CATSDPRVSGVSTDTQYF; cdr3_nt: TGTGCCACCAGTGATCCCCGGGTTAGCGGGGTTAGCACAGATACGCAGTATTTT
v_call: TRBV30; d_call: NA; j_call: TRBJ1-5; clone_size: NA; cdr3_aa: CAWSEQGPRQPQHF; cdr3_nt: TGTGCCTGGAGTGAACAGGGACCGAGGCAGCCCCAGCATTTT
v_call: TRBV2; d_call: NA; j_call: TRBJ2-3; clone_size: NA; cdr3_aa: CASSGRSGDTQYF; cdr3_nt: TGTGCCAGCAGTGGCCGTTCGGGAGATACGCAGTATTTT
v_call: TRBV19; d_call: NA; j_call: TRBJ1-5; clone_size: once; cdr3_aa: CASSFTGYSNQPQHF; cdr3_nt: TGTGCCAGTAGTTTCACAGGATATAGCAATCAGCCCCAGCATTTT
v_call: TRBV9; d_call: TRBD1; j_call: TRBJ1-2; clone_size: once; cdr3_aa: CASSVAEGAVGYTF; cdr3_nt: TGTGCCAGCAGCGTAGCGGAGGGGGCGGTTGGCTACACCTTC
v_call: TRBV27; d_call: NA; j_call: TRBJ1-1; clone_size: NA; cdr3_aa: CASSLGGGDGTEAFF; cdr3_nt: TGTGCCAGCAGTTTAGGGGGGGGAGATGGCACTGAAGCTTTCTTT
v_call: TRBV27; d_call: NA; j_call: TRBJ1-5; clone_size: NA; cdr3_aa: CASSPQGVMPQHF; cdr3_nt: TGTGCCAGCAGTCCCCAAGGGGTCATGCCCCAGCATTTT
v_call: TRBV7-9; d_call: TRBD2; j_call: TRBJ2-3; clone_size: NA; cdr3_aa: CASSLASSGTSEYF; cdr3_nt: TGTGCCAGCAGCTTAGCTTCCTCCGGGACTAGCGAGTATTTT
v_call: TRBV5-1; d_call: NA; j_call: TRBJ2-2; clone_size: NA; cdr3_aa: CASSLDRLLSNTGELFF; cdr3_nt: TGCGCCAGCAGCTTGGACAGGTTATTGTCTAACACCGGGGAGCTGTTTTTT
v_call: TRBV29-1; d_call: TRBD1; j_call: TRBJ2-5; clone_size: NA; cdr3_aa: CSVGQVQETQYF; cdr3_nt: TGCAGCGTGGGACAGGTACAAGAGACCCAGTACTTC
v_call: TRBV29-1; d_call: NA; j_call: TRBJ1-4; clone_size: NA; cdr3_aa: CSVEREKLFF; cdr3_nt: TGCAGCGTTGAGAGGGAAAAACTGTTTTTT
v_call: TRBV27; d_call: TRBD1; j_call: TRBJ2-1; clone_size: NA; cdr3_aa: CASSSLGTGSYNEQFF; cdr3_nt: TGTGCCAGCAGTTCCCTGGGGACAGGGTCGTACAATGAGCAGTTCTTC
v_call: TRBV7-7; d_call: NA; j_call: TRBJ2-1; clone_size: once; cdr3_aa: CASSPFSGNEQFF; cdr3_nt: TGTGCCAGCAGCCCTTTTAGCGGAAATGAGCAGTTCTTC
v_call: TRBV6-5; d_call: TRBD1; j_call: TRBJ2-5; clone_size: once; cdr3_aa: CASSRTGGEETQYF; cdr3_nt: TGTGCCAGCAGTCGGACAGGGGGTGAAGAGACCCAGTACTTC
v_call: TRBV11-2; d_call: NA; j_call: TRBJ2-2; clone_size: NA; cdr3_aa: CASSPDSGELFF; cdr3_nt: TGTGCCAGCAGCCCGGACAGCGGGGAGCTGTTTTTT
v_call: TRBV11-2; d_call: TRBD2; j_call: TRBJ2-5; clone_size: NA; cdr3_aa: CASSFQAGGQETQYF; cdr3_nt: TGTGCCAGCAGCTTTCAAGCGGGGGGGCAAGAGACCCAGTACTTC
v_call: TRBV7-9; d_call: NA; j_call: TRBJ2-2; clone_size: NA; cdr3_aa: CASSPGQNTGELFF; cdr3_nt: TGTGCCAGCAGCCCAGGACAGAACACCGGGGAGCTGTTTTTT
v_call: TRBV19; d_call: TRBD2; j_call: TRBJ2-1; clone_size: NA; cdr3_aa: CASSIDRLAAYNEQFF; cdr3_nt: TGTGCCAGTAGTATAGATCGGCTAGCGGCCTACAATGAGCAGTTCTTC
v_call: TRBV27; d_call: NA; j_call: TRBJ2-5; clone_size: NA; cdr3_aa: CASSLGTPRDQYF; cdr3_nt: TGTGCCAGCAGTCTCGGGACACCTCGCGACCAGTACTTC
v_call: TRBV12-3/TRBV12-4; d_call: NA; j_call: TRBJ1-2; clone_size: NA; cdr3_aa: CASSFEGGYGYTF; cdr3_nt: TGTGCCAGCAGTTTTGAGGGTGGCTATGGCTACACCTTC
v_call: TRBV7-9; d_call: NA; j_call: TRBJ2-3; clone_size: once; cdr3_aa: CASSSQQVVQYF; cdr3_nt: TGTGCCAGCAGCTCCCAACAGGTCGTGCAGTATTTT
v_call: TRBV24-1; d_call: TRBD1; j_call: TRBJ2-2; clone_size: NA; cdr3_aa: CATSESLRQGQGYTNTGELFF; cdr3_nt: TGTGCCACCAGTGAGAGCTTACGGCAAGGACAGGGGTACACGAACACCGGGGAGCTGTTTTTT
v_call: TRBV7-9; d_call: NA; j_call: TRBJ2-7; clone_size: once; cdr3_aa: CASSLVGGAYEQYF; cdr3_nt: TGTGCCAGCAGCTTAGTCGGGGGTGCCTACGAGCAGTACTTC
v_call: TRBV27; d_call: NA; j_call: TRBJ2-5; clone_size: NA; cdr3_aa: CASSVQGTPGAQETQYF; cdr3_nt: TGTGCCAGCAGTGTGCAGGGGACCCCTGGGGCACAAGAGACCCAGTACTTC
v_call: TRBV6-5; d_call: NA; j_call: TRBJ1-1; clone_size: NA; cdr3_aa: CASSYSEGAAEAFF; cdr3_nt: TGTGCCAGCAGTTACTCTGAAGGGGCGGCTGAAGCTTTCTTT
v_call: TRBV4-1; d_call: NA; j_call: TRBJ1-5; clone_size: NA; cdr3_aa: CASSREGDSDGNQPQHF; cdr3_nt: TGCGCCAGCAGCCGGGAGGGAGATTCCGATGGCAATCAGCCCCAGCATTTT
v_call: TRBV28; d_call: TRBD1; j_call: TRBJ1-1; clone_size: NA; cdr3_aa: CASSSTGEGTEAFF; cdr3_nt: TGTGCCAGCAGTTCGACAGGGGAGGGGACTGAAGCTTTCTTT
v_call: TRBV6-5; d_call: TRBD1; j_call: TRBJ2-7; clone_size: NA; cdr3_aa: CASRISGTGKGEQYF; cdr3_nt: TGTGCCAGCAGGATCTCCGGGACAGGGAAAGGGGAGCAGTACTTC
v_call: TRBV12-3/TRBV12-4; d_call: NA; j_call: TRBJ2-1; clone_size: once; cdr3_aa: CASRFNNEQFF; cdr3_nt: TGTGCCAGCAGATTCAACAATGAGCAGTTCTTC
v_call: TRBV7-9; d_call: TRBD1; j_call: TRBJ1-1; clone_size: NA; cdr3_aa: CASSPSGTGGGTEAFF; cdr3_nt: TGTGCCAGCAGCCCCTCCGGGACAGGGGGGGGCACTGAAGCTTTCTTT
v_call: TRBV19; d_call: TRBD2; j_call: TRBJ2-3; clone_size: once; cdr3_aa: CASSTRLAGAPSADTQYF; cdr3_nt: TGTGCCAGTAGTACCCGACTAGCGGGGGCTCCTAGCGCAGATACGCAGTATTTT
v_call: TRBV29-1; d_call: TRBD1; j_call: TRBJ2-7; clone_size: NA; cdr3_aa: CSAGTGYEQYF; cdr3_nt: TGCAGCGCCGGGACAGGGTACGAGCAGTACTTC
v_call: TRBV12-3/TRBV12-4; d_call: TRBD2; j_call: TRBJ2-2; clone_size: NA; cdr3_aa: CASSLTSAGELFF; cdr3_nt: TGTGCCAGCAGTTTAACTAGCGCCGGGGAGCTGTTTTTT
v_call: TRBV28; d_call: NA; j_call: TRBJ2-2; clone_size: NA; cdr3_aa: CASSWDRRGGTGELFF; cdr3_nt: TGTGCCAGCAGTTGGGATAGGCGAGGGGGCACCGGGGAGCTGTTTTTT
v_call: TRBV10-2; d_call: NA; j_call: TRBJ2-1; clone_size: once; cdr3_aa: CASSDGPGPYNEQFF; cdr3_nt: TGCGCCAGCAGTGATGGTCCTGGCCCCTACAATGAGCAGTTCTTC
v_call: TRBV5-5; d_call: TRBD2; j_call: TRBJ2-1; clone_size: NA; cdr3_aa: CASSLRASGANYNEQFF; cdr3_nt: TGTGCCAGCAGCTTGCGGGCTAGCGGGGCCAACTACAATGAGCAGTTCTTC